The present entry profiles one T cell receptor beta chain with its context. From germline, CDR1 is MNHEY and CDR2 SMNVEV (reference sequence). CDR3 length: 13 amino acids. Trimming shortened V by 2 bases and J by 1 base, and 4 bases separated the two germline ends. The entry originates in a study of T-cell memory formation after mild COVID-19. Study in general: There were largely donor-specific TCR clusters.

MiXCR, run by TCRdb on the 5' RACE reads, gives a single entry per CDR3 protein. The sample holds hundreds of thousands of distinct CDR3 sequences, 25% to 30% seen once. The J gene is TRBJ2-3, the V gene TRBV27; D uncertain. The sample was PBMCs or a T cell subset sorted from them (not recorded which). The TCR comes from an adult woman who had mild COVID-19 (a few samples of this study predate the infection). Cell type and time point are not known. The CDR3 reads CASSLNRTDTQYF. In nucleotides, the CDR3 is TGTGCCAGCAGTTTAAACCGCACAGATACGCAGTATTTT.